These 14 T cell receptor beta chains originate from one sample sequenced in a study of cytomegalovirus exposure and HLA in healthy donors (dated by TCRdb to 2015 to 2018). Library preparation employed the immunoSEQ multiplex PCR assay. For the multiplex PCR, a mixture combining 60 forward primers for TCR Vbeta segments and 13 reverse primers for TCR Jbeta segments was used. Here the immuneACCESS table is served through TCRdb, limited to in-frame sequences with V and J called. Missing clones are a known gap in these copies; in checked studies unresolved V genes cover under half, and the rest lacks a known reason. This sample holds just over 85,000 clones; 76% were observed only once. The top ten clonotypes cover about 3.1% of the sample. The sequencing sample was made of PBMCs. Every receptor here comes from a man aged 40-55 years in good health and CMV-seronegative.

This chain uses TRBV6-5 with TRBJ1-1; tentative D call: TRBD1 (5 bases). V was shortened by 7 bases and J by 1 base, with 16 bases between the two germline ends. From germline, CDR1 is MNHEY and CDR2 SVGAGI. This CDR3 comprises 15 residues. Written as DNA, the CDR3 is TGTGCCAGCACCCAGACGGGCAGGGCGAACACTGAAGCTTTCTTT. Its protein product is CASTQTGRANTEAFF.

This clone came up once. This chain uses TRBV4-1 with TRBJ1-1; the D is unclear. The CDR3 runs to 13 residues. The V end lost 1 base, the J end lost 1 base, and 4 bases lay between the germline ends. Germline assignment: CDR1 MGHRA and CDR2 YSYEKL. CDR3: CASSQAPNTEAFF. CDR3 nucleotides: TGCGCCAGCAGCCAAGCTCCGAACACTGAAGCTTTCTTT.

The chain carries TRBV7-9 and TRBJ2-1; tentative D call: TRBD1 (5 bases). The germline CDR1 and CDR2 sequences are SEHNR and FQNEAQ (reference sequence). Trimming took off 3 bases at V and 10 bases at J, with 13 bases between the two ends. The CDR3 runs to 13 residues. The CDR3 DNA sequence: TGTGCCAGCAGCTTCACTTCCCAGGGCGAGCAGTTCTTC. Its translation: CASSFTSQGEQFF.

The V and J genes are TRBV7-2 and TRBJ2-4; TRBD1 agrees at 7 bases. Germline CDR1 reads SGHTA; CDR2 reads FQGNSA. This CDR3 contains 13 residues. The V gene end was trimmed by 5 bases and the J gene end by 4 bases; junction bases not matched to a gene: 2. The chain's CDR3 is CASSEGAKNIQYF. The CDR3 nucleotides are TGTGCCAGCAGCGAGGGGGCGAAAAACATTCAGTACTTC.

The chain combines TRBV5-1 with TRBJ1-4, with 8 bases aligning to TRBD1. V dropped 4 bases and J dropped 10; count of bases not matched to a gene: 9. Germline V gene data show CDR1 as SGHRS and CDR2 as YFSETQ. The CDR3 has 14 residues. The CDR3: CASSPDRAQRKLFF. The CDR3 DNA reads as TGCGCCAGCAGCCCGGACAGGGCTCAGAGAAAACTGTTTTTT.

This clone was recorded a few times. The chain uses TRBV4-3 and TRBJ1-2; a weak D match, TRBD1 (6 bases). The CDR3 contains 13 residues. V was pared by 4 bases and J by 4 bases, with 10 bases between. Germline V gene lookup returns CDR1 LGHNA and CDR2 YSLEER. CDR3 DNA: TGCGCCAGCAGCCCCGGGACAACCTATGGCTACACCTTC. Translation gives CASSPGTTYGYTF.

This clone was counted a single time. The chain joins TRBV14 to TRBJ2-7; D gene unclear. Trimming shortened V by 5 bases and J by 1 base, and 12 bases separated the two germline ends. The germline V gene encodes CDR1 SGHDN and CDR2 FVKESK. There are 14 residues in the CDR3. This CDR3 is CASSSHSRSYEQYF. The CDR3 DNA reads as TGTGCCAGCAGCTCCCACAGCAGGTCCTACGAGCAGTACTTC.

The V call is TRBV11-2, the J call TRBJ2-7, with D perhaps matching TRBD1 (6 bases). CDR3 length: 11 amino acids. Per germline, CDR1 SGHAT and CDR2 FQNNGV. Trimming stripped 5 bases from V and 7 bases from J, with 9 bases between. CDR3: CASSGTGEQYF. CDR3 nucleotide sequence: TGTGCCAGCAGCGGAACAGGGGAGCAGTACTTC.

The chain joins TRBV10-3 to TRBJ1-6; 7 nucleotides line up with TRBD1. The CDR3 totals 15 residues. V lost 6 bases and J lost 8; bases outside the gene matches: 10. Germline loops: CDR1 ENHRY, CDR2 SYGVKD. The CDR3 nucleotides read TGTGCCATCAGCACTGAGGGGACAGAGTATTCACCCCTCCACTTT. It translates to CAISTEGTEYSPLHF.

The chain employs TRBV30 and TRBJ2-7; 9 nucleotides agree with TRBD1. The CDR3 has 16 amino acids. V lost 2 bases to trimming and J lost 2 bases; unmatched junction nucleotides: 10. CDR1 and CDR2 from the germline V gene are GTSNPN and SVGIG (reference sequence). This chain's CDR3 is CAWSTNRGLGTYEQYF. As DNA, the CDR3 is TGTGCCTGGAGTACAAACAGGGGGCTGGGCACCTACGAGCAGTACTTC.

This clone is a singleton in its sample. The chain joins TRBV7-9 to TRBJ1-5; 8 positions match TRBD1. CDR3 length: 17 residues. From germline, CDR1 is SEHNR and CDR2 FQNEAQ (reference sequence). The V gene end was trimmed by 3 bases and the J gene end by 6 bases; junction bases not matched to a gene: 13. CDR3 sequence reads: CASSFQTGGLRSQPQHF. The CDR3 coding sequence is TGTGCCAGCAGCTTCCAAACAGGGGGATTAAGGAGTCAGCCCCAGCATTTT.

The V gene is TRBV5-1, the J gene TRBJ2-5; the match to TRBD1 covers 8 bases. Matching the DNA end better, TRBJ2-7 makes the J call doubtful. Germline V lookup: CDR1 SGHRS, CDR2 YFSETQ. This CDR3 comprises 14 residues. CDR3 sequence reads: CASGQTGVSYEQYF. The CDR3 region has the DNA TGCGCCAGCGGTCAGACAGGGGTCTCCTACGAGCAGTACTTC.

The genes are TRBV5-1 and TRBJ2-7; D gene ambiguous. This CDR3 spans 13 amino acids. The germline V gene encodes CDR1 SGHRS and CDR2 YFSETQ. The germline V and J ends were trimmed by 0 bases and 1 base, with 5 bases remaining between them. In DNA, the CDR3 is TGCGCCAGCAGCTTGGCGGTGTCCTACGAGCAGTACTTC. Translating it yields CASSLAVSYEQYF.

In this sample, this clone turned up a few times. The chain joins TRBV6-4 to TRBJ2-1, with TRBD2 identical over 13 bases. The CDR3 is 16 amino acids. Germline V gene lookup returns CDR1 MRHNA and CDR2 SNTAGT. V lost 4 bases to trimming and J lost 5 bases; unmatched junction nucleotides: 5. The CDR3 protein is CASSVTSGGANNEQFF. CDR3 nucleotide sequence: TGTGCCAGCAGTGTTACTAGCGGGGGGGCAAACAATGAGCAGTTCTTC.